The sequence of this TCR beta chain was determined in a study of molecular identifiers for immune sequencing clone quantification. Overall study context: Across replicate runs, RNA obtained from 20,000 or 100,000 naive CD8 cells was divided into five, with four undergoing sequencing.

As previously described, bulk TCR libraries were made using listed TCR primers. One entry per CDR3 protein results from TCRdb running MiXCR on the PCR reads. Of just under 650,000 distinct CDR3 sequences detected, less than 20% appear once; the ten largest clones hold 0.75% to 0.95%. Study-wide results and caveats: The share of molecules held by clones above 20 RNA copies was over 99% in effector cells and under 1% in naive cells.

Using 10%, 30% or 50% RNA, naive CD8 libraries were derived from around 20,000 to 1,000,000 sorted cells. Germline lookup yields CDR1 LGHNA and CDR2 YSLEER. The V end lost 0 bases, the J end lost 5 bases, and 11 bases lay between the germline ends. The CDR3 consists of 15 residues. This clonotype was observed at least ten times. Antigen: not known. The receptor was isolated from a human donor in good health. Some libraries in this study had Jurkat cell RNA spiked in. The rearrangement links TRBV4-3 to TRBJ1-5, with D possibly matching TRBD1 (5 bases). The sample consisted of naive CD8+ T cells from blood, with Jurkat cell RNA spiked in. Subset noted: FACS-sorted CD8+CD4-CCR7+CD45RA+ naive T cells. CDR3 nucleotides: TGCGCCAGCAGCCAAGAACGGGGGATCTATCAGCCCCAGCATTTT. Residues: CASSQERGIYQPQHF.